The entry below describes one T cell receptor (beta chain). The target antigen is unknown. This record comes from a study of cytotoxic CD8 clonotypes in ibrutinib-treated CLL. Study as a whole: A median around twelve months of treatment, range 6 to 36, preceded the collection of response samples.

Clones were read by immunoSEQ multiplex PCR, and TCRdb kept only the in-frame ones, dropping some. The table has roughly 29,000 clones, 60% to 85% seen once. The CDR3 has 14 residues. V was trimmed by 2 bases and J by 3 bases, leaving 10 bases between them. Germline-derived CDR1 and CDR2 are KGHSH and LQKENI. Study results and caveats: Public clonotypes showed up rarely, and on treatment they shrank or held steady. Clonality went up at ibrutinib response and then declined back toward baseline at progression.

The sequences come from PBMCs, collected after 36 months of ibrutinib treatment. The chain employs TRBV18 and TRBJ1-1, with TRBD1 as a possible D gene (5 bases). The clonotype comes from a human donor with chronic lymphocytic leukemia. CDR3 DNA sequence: TGTGCCAGCTCACCAGGGGGGAAGGACACTGAAGCTTTCTTT. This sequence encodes CASSPGGKDTEAFF.